Listed below are T cell receptor beta chains from one sample, sequenced in a study of human T cells and chemical hapten exposure. TCRdb itself ran the 5' RACE reads through MiXCR, one entry per CDR3 protein. The sample yields tens of thousands of distinct CDR3 sequences, 15% to 20% seen once. The receptors shown here come from a female donor in good health. Both conserved end residues are part of each CDR3. A D gene is named only where the DNA matches it firmly. Clone size is shown for a subset of rows, as once, few, many or a class of expanded clone.

TRBJ1-1 | TRBD1 | TRBV5-4 | few | CASSASTTGLAEAFF | TGTGCCAGCAGCGCTTCCACGACAGGGTTGGCTGAAGCTTTCTTT
TRBJ2-3 | - | TRBV11-3 | - | CASSLVDGGPQYF | TGTGCCAGCAGCTTAGTCGACGGGGGCCCGCAGTATTTT
TRBJ2-7 | - | TRBV27 | - | CASSRPGQIGEQYF | TGTGCCAGCAGCCGACCTGGACAGATTGGGGAGCAGTACTTC
TRBJ1-2 | - | TRBV10-3 | - | CAISESVDPNFNYGYTF | TGTGCCATCAGTGAGTCTGTAGACCCCAACTTCAACTATGGCTACACCTTC
TRBJ1-1 | - | TRBV20-1 | few | CSARFSWGTNTEAFF | TGCAGTGCTAGATTTTCGTGGGGGACGAACACTGAAGCTTTCTTT
TRBJ1-1 | - | TRBV2 | few | CACVGGTEAFF | TGTGCCTGCGTAGGCGGAACTGAAGCTTTCTTT
TRBJ1-1 | - | TRBV20-1 | - | CSARGGANTEAFF | TGCAGTGCTAGGGGGGGGGCAAACACTGAAGCTTTCTTT
TRBJ1-1 | - | TRBV24-1 | once | CATRGGPNTEAFF | TGTGCCACCCGGGGAGGACCTAACACTGAAGCTTTCTTT
TRBJ1-1 | - | TRBV5-1 | - | CASSIPPGEAFF | TGCGCCAGCAGCATACCCCCAGGGGAAGCTTTCTTT
TRBJ2-7 | TRBD2 | TRBV20-1 | few | CSARPSGTSGDEQYF | TGCAGTGCTAGGCCGTCCGGGACTAGCGGCGACGAGCAGTACTTC
TRBJ2-5 | - | TRBV21-1 | many | CASSRPVGNQETQYF | TGTGCCAGCAGCCGGCCGGTGGGTAACCAAGAGACCCAGTACTTC
TRBJ1-4 | TRBD1 | TRBV7-9 | - | CASSLRGQRNEKLFF | TGTGCCAGCAGCTTACGGGGACAGCGAAATGAAAAACTGTTTTTT
TRBJ2-4 | - | TRBV6-6 | - | CASRLSGGDLAKNIQYF | TGTGCCAGCAGACTGTCGGGCGGGGATCTAGCCAAAAACATTCAGTACTTC
TRBJ1-1 | - | TRBV12-3/TRBV12-4 | - | CASSSTTGLGAFF | TGTGCCAGCAGCTCCACTACAGGGTTGGGAGCTTTCTTT
TRBJ1-1 | - | TRBV11-2 | - | CASSSQGGTEAFF | TGTGCCAGCAGTTCACAGGGCGGGACTGAAGCTTTCTTT